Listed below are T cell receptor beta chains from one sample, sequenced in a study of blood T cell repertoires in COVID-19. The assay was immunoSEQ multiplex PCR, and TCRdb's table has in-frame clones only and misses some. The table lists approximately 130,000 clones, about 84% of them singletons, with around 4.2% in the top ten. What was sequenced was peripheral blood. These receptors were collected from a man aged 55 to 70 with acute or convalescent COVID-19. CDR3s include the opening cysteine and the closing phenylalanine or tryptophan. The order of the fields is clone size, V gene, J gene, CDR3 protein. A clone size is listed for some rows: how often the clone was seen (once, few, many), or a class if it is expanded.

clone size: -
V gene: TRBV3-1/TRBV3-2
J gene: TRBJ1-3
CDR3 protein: CASSPRDTRSGNTIYF

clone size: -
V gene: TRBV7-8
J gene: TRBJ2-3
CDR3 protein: CASSLTGTSGRDTQYF

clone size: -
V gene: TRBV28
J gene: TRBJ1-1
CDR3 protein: CASSFQGRVYTEAFF

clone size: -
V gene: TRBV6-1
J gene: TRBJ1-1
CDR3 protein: CASSEPGGLGTEAFF

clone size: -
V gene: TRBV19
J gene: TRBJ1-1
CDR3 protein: CASSIGGTDEAFF

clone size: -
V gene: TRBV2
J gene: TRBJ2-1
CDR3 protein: CASSEPSGVDEQFF

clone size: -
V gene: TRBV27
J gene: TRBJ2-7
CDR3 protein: CASSFRTDSYEQYF

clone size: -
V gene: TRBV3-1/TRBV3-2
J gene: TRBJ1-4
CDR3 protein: CASSHSDRGDSEKLFF

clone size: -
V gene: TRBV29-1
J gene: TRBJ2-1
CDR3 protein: CSVEGQEQFF

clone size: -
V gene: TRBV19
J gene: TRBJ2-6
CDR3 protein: CASSIKRASSSGANVLTF

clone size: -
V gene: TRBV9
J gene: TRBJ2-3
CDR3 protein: CASSVGGFGTDTQYF

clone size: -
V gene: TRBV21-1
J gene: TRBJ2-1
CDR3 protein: CASSKKKGKLRGQCYNEQFF

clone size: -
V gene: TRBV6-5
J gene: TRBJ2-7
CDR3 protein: CASTSTGAHEQYF

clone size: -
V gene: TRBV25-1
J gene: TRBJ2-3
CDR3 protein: CASSEYRGPSTDTQYF

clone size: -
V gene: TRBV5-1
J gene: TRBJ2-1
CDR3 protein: CASSPRTSGGGFGEQFF

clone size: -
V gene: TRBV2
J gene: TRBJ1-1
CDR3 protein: CASRDWGLKDTEAFF

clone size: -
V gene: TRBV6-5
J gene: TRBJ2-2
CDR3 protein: CASASQDTGELFF

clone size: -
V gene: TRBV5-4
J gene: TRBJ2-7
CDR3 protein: CASSPPDRPQKDF

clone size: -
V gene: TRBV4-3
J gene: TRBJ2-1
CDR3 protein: CASSHERLAEIYNEQFF

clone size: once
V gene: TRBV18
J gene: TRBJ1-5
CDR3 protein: CANITSRGRQKGYSNQPQHF

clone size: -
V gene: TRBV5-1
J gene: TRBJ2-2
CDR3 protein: CASSLSLDPTGELFF

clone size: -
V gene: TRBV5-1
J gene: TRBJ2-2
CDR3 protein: CASSLDGGINTGELFF

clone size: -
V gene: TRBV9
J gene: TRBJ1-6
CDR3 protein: CASSPRQGLNNSPLHF

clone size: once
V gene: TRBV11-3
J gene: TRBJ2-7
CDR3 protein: CASSLDWTTSSYEQYF

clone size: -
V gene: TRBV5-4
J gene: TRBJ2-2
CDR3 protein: CASSPQGTMAGELFF

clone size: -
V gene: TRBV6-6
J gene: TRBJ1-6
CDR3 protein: CASSYLDRGGSPLHF

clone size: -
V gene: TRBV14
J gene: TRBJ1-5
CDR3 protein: CASSLGGAHQPQHF

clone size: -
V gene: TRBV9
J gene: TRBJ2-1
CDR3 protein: CASSVAGLGHEQFF

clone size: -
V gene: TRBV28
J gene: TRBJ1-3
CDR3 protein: CASSLQGSSGNTIYF

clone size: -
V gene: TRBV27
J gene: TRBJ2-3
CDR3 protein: CASSFNRVTDTQYF

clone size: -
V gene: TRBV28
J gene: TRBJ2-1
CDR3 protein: CASSFGYRRGTNEQFF

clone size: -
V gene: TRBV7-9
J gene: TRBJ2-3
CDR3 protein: CASSGGQGADTQYF

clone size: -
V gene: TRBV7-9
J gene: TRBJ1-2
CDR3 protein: CASTGTGGKDGYTF

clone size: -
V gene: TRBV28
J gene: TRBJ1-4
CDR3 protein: CASRWGQGFNEKLFF

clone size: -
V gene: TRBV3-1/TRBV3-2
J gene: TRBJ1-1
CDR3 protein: CASTRNRGNTEAFF

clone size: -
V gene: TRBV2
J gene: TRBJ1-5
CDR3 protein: CASSGPSGDQPQHF

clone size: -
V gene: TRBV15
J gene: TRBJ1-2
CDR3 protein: CATSRLLDRGSNYGYTF

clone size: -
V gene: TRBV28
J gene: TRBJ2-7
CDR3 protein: CASSTTGRDEQYF

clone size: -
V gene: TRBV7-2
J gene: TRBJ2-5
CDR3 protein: CASSPGQGQETQYF

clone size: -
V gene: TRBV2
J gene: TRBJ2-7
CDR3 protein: CASSEDTTYEQYF

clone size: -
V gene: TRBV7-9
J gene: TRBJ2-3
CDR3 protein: CASSSIAGEEADTQYF